Listed below are T cell receptor beta chains from one sample, sequenced in a study of blood T cells in healthy people across ages. TCRdb fed the 5' RACE reads into MiXCR, producing one record per CDR3 protein. The table has about 1,400,000 distinct CDR3 sequences, 42% seen once; the top ten hold 7% to 9.5%. The sample consisted of blood. Source of these receptors: a woman aged 18-35 years in good health. Each CDR3 is given with its conserved first and last residue. The D gene is left open where the match is weak. Only part of the rows carry a size: once, few, many, or a class if the clone is expanded.

D,size,V,length,J,CDR3,DNA
TRBD1,.,TRBV6-5,13,TRBJ1-1,CASRQGWYTEAFF,TGTGCCAGCAGACAGGGGTGGTACACTGAAGCTTTCTTT
.,few,TRBV9,15,TRBJ2-1,CASSVPRDTYNEQFF,TGTGCCAGCAGCGTCCCTAGGGACACCTACAATGAGCAGTTCTTC
TRBD1,.,TRBV4-1,16,TRBJ2-7,CASSQYGTGGDYEQYF,TGCGCCAGCAGCCAATATGGGACAGGGGGAGACTACGAGCAGTACTTC
.,.,TRBV20-1,14,TRBJ2-5,CSASPAGKLNEQYF,TGCAGTGCTTCTCCGGCCGGGAAACTCAATGAGCAGTACTTC
TRBD1,few,TRBV9,17,TRBJ2-5,CASSVAVGDRAQETQYF,TGTGCCAGCAGCGTAGCGGTTGGGGACAGGGCTCAAGAGACCCAGTACTTC
TRBD2,.,TRBV10-3,18,TRBJ2-3,CAISDYLGTSGGTDTQYF,TGTGCCATCAGCGATTATCTCGGGACTAGCGGGGGCACAGATACGCAGTATTTT
TRBD2,few,TRBV20-1,18,TRBJ2-1,CSASTGLAGARSYNEQFF,TGCAGTGCTAGTACTGGACTAGCGGGAGCGAGGTCCTACAATGAGCAGTTCTTC
.,.,TRBV20-1,13,TRBJ1-5,CSAGSYSNQPQHF,TGCAGTGCGGGCAGCTATAGCAATCAGCCCCAGCATTTT
.,.,TRBV18,14,TRBJ1-4,CASSPGAVNEKLFF,TGTGCCAGCTCACCAGGGGCGGTTAATGAAAAACTGTTTTTT
.,.,TRBV5-5,15,TRBJ2-5,CASSFGAGWRETQYF,TGTGCCAGCAGCTTTGGGGCAGGGTGGAGGGAGACCCAGTACTTC
TRBD2,.,TRBV4-1,15,TRBJ2-1,CASSQASGGYNEQFF,TGCGCCAGCAGCCAAGCTAGCGGGGGTTACAATGAGCAGTTCTTC
TRBD1,.,TRBV27,15,TRBJ2-7,CASSFLGQGANEQYF,TGTGCCAGCAGTTTCCTTGGACAGGGGGCGAACGAGCAGTACTTC
TRBD2,.,TRBV6-1,18,TRBJ2-1,CATRGLAGGLSSYNEQFF,TGTGCCACCCGAGGACTAGCGGGGGGCTTAAGCTCCTACAATGAGCAGTTCTTC
TRBD2,few,TRBV2,17,TRBJ2-3,CASSVRTSGGGADTQYF,TGTGCCAGCAGTGTAAGGACTAGCGGGGGAGGAGCAGATACGCAGTATTTT
.,few,TRBV6-5,13,TRBJ1-2,CASSGTSGYGYTF,TGTGCCAGCAGTGGGACCTCCGGCTATGGCTACACCTTC
.,few,TRBV5-1,16,TRBJ1-4,CASSSGALATNEKLFF,TGCGCCAGCAGCTCCGGGGCACTTGCAACTAATGAAAAACTGTTTTTT
.,few,TRBV27,12,TRBJ2-4,CASSPGWTKQYF,TGTGCCAGCAGTCCCGGTTGGACCAAGCAGTACTTC
TRBD2,.,TRBV7-9,14,TRBJ2-7,CASPVVAGDYEQYF,TGTGCCAGCCCTGTGGTAGCGGGGGACTACGAGCAGTACTTC
.,.,TRBV20-1,12,TRBJ1-2,CSASPGSFGYTF,TGCAGTGCTAGCCCAGGTTCTTTTGGCTACACCTTC
.,few,TRBV5-1,16,TRBJ1-2,CASSLEVGSTNYGYTF,TGCGCCAGCAGCTTGGAAGTGGGTTCAACAAACTATGGCTACACCTTC
.,.,TRBV3-1,14,TRBJ1-1,CASSRGGVNTEAFF,TGTGCCAGCAGTCGCGGTGGTGTGAACACTGAAGCTTTCTTT
.,once,TRBV10-3,13,TRBJ2-5,CAISDADQETQYF,TGTGCCATCAGTGACGCGGATCAAGAGACCCAGTACTTC
TRBD2,once,TRBV5-6,15,TRBJ2-1,CASSLAGGVQGEQFF,TGTGCCAGCAGCTTAGCGGGGGGGGTCCAAGGTGAGCAGTTCTTC
TRBD2,few,TRBV4-1,14,TRBJ2-1,CASSSSGGAPEQFF,TGCGCCAGCAGCTCTAGCGGGGGGGCGCCTGAGCAGTTCTTC
TRBD1,.,TRBV5-1,14,TRBJ1-1,CASSPQGENTEAFF,TGCGCCAGCAGCCCCCAGGGGGAAAACACTGAAGCTTTCTTT
.,few,TRBV4-2,16,TRBJ2-1,CASSQAMAAPYNEQFF,TGTGCCAGCAGCCAAGCGATGGCGGCGCCCTACAATGAGCAGTTCTTC
.,.,TRBV5-1,14,TRBJ2-1,CASSFGRWGNEQFF,TGCGCCAGCAGCTTTGGTCGGTGGGGCAATGAGCAGTTCTTC
.,.,TRBV4-1,15,TRBJ1-5,CASSQDIGPGRPQHF,TGCGCCAGCAGCCAAGATATTGGGCCGGGCCGGCCCCAGCATTTT
TRBD1,few,TRBV4-1,14,TRBJ1-1,CASSPDRGPTEAFF,TGCGCCAGCAGCCCGGACAGGGGACCCACTGAAGCTTTCTTT
.,.,TRBV6-2/TRBV6-3,15,TRBJ2-7,CASSQQASSYNEQYF,TGTGCCAGCAGTCAACAGGCGAGCTCCTACAATGAGCAGTACTTC
.,few,TRBV9,15,TRBJ2-3,CASSPQGTPTDTQYF,TGTGCCAGCAGCCCCCAGGGGACCCCGACAGATACGCAGTATTTT
.,.,TRBV2,13,TRBJ2-1,CASQRNSYNEQFF,TGTGCCAGCCAGCGGAACTCCTACAATGAGCAGTTCTTC
TRBD1,.,TRBV6-1,17,TRBJ2-1,CASSLTVGTGFYNEQFF,TGTGCCAGCAGCCTTACCGTAGGGACAGGCTTCTACAATGAGCAGTTCTTC
.,few,TRBV7-8,17,TRBJ1-4,CASSLFRAMATNEKLFF,TGTGCCAGCAGCTTATTTAGGGCCATGGCGACTAATGAAAAACTGTTTTTT
TRBD2,.,TRBV5-1,15,TRBJ2-7,CASSFRLAEAYEQYF,TGCGCCAGCAGCTTCCGGCTAGCGGAAGCCTACGAGCAGTACTTC
.,.,TRBV15,16,TRBJ2-2,CATSTGAGTNTGELFF,TGTGCCACCAGCACCGGTGCGGGGACGAACACCGGGGAGCTGTTTTTT
.,.,TRBV9,14,TRBJ2-5,CAGSPSVAPSAQYF,TGTGCCGGCAGCCCTTCAGTTGCCCCCTCGGCCCAGTACTTC
.,few,TRBV15,16,TRBJ2-1,CATSRDGSPGYNEQFF,TGTGCCACCAGCAGAGATGGAAGTCCGGGCTACAATGAGCAGTTCTTC
TRBD1,few,TRBV15,17,TRBJ1-5,CATSTPLDREFNQPQHF,TGTGCCACCAGCACACCCTTGGACAGGGAGTTCAATCAGCCCCAGCATTTT
TRBD1,few,TRBV7-2,13,TRBJ1-1,CASSGTGFTEAFF,TGTGCCAGCAGCGGGACAGGGTTCACTGAAGCTTTCTTT